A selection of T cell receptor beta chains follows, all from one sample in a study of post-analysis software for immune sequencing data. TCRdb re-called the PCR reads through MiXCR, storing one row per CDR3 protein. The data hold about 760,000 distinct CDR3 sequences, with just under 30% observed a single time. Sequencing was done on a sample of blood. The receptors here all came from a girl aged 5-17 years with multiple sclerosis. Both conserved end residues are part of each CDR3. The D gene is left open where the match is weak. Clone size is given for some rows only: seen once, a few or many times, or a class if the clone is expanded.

CDR3nt: TGCGCCAGCGGCCCGGGGGCGTACGAGCAGTACTTC
CDR3aa: CASGPGAYEQYF
d_gene: NA
v_gene: TRBV5-1
len: 12
abundance: few
j_gene: TRBJ2-7

CDR3nt: TGCAGTGCTAGCTCTTTGACACGGCAAACCTACGAGCAGTACTTC
CDR3aa: CSASSLTRQTYEQYF
d_gene: NA
v_gene: TRBV20-1
len: 15
abundance: few
j_gene: TRBJ2-7

CDR3nt: TGTGCCAGCACTGGACGGGACTCCTACGAGCAGTACTTC
CDR3aa: CASTGRDSYEQYF
d_gene: NA
v_gene: TRBV2
len: 13
abundance: few
j_gene: TRBJ2-7

CDR3nt: TGCAGTGCCGCGGCTAGCGGATACAATGAGCAGTTCTTC
CDR3aa: CSAAASGYNEQFF
d_gene: TRBD2
v_gene: TRBV20-1
len: 13
abundance: few
j_gene: TRBJ2-1

CDR3nt: TGTGCCAGCAGCCAAGATCGGCGGGGGGCCTACGAGCAGTACTTC
CDR3aa: CASSQDRRGAYEQYF
d_gene: TRBD2
v_gene: TRBV14
len: 15
abundance: NA
j_gene: TRBJ2-7

CDR3nt: TGTGCCAGCAGCGAGGTGGGAGGGGGCTTCTATGGCTACACCTTC
CDR3aa: CASSEVGGGFYGYTF
d_gene: TRBD1
v_gene: TRBV4-2
len: 15
abundance: once
j_gene: TRBJ1-2

CDR3nt: TGTGCCAGCAGTTTCTACGGACAACAGGGGTTTCTTGAAGCTTTCTTT
CDR3aa: CASSFYGQQGFLEAFF
d_gene: TRBD1
v_gene: TRBV6-2/TRBV6-3
len: 16
abundance: NA
j_gene: TRBJ1-1

CDR3nt: TGCAGTGCCACTCGAGGGACCCAGCCCCAGCATTTT
CDR3aa: CSATRGTQPQHF
d_gene: NA
v_gene: TRBV20-1
len: 12
abundance: NA
j_gene: TRBJ1-5

CDR3nt: TGCAGTGCTACAGGTCACTCTAGCACAGATACGCAGTATTTT
CDR3aa: CSATGHSSTDTQYF
d_gene: NA
v_gene: TRBV20-1
len: 14
abundance: few
j_gene: TRBJ2-3

CDR3nt: TGTGCTAGTGGTTTGGGGACATCCCTAAACACCGGGGAGCTGTTTTTT
CDR3aa: CASGLGTSLNTGELFF
d_gene: NA
v_gene: TRBV12-5
len: 16
abundance: NA
j_gene: TRBJ2-2

CDR3nt: TGCGCCAGCACCTTCCGGGACAGTCGCTCTGGGGCCAACGTCCTGACTTTC
CDR3aa: CASTFRDSRSGANVLTF
d_gene: TRBD1
v_gene: TRBV5-1
len: 17
abundance: NA
j_gene: TRBJ2-6

CDR3nt: TGCAGCGTTGAAGGCTCAGGGGAGAGCTCCTACAATGAGCAGTTCTTC
CDR3aa: CSVEGSGESSYNEQFF
d_gene: NA
v_gene: TRBV29-1
len: 16
abundance: few
j_gene: TRBJ2-1

CDR3nt: TGTGCCAGCAGACTGGGACAGAGTCGGGGGTATGGCTACACCTTC
CDR3aa: CASRLGQSRGYGYTF
d_gene: TRBD1
v_gene: TRBV7-2
len: 15
abundance: NA
j_gene: TRBJ1-2

CDR3nt: TGTGCCAGCGACCGGGACAGGGAAACGAACACCGGGGAGCTGTTTTTT
CDR3aa: CASDRDRETNTGELFF
d_gene: TRBD1
v_gene: TRBV7-9
len: 16
abundance: few
j_gene: TRBJ2-2

CDR3nt: TGTGCCAGCAGTGCCCAGGGGCCCCCCTACGAGCAGTACTTC
CDR3aa: CASSAQGPPYEQYF
d_gene: NA
v_gene: TRBV27
len: 14
abundance: many
j_gene: TRBJ2-7

CDR3nt: TGTGCCAGCAGCCCACGCCCTCTGTTGTTGGGGGGGACCCAGTACTTC
CDR3aa: CASSPRPLLLGGTQYF
d_gene: NA
v_gene: TRBV9
len: 16
abundance: few
j_gene: TRBJ2-5

CDR3nt: TGTGCCACCAGCAGACCAACTAGCGGGGGTCCGGAGACCCAGTACTTC
CDR3aa: CATSRPTSGGPETQYF
d_gene: TRBD2
v_gene: TRBV15
len: 16
abundance: few
j_gene: TRBJ2-5

CDR3nt: TGTGCCAGCAGTTACTCGGAGCCAAGCGGGAGGGTTGGTGAGCAGTTCTTC
CDR3aa: CASSYSEPSGRVGEQFF
d_gene: TRBD2
v_gene: TRBV6-5
len: 17
abundance: few
j_gene: TRBJ2-1

CDR3nt: TGTGCCAGCAGCTCGGATTGGGCTAGCTGGCAGACCCAGTACTTC
CDR3aa: CASSSDWASWQTQYF
d_gene: NA
v_gene: TRBV7-2
len: 15
abundance: many
j_gene: TRBJ2-5

CDR3nt: TGTGCCAGCAGCCCGGGACTAGCGGGCCTCTCGGGGGAGACCCAGTACTTC
CDR3aa: CASSPGLAGLSGETQYF
d_gene: TRBD2
v_gene: TRBV5-4
len: 17
abundance: NA
j_gene: TRBJ2-5

CDR3nt: TGTGCCACCGGAGGGCAGGAGGACTACGAGCAGTACTTC
CDR3aa: CATGGQEDYEQYF
d_gene: NA
v_gene: TRBV28
len: 13
abundance: few
j_gene: TRBJ2-7

CDR3nt: TGTGCCAGCAGTTCCCACGCTAGCGGGTCCTACGAGCAGTACTTC
CDR3aa: CASSSHASGSYEQYF
d_gene: TRBD2
v_gene: TRBV28
len: 15
abundance: few
j_gene: TRBJ2-7

CDR3nt: TGTGCCAGCAGCCAGAGCGGGGGGGCTACCGGGGAGCTGTTTTTT
CDR3aa: CASSQSGGATGELFF
d_gene: TRBD2
v_gene: TRBV14
len: 15
abundance: NA
j_gene: TRBJ2-2

CDR3nt: TGCAGTGGAGCCCAGGGGCCGAACACTGAAGCTTTCTTT
CDR3aa: CSGAQGPNTEAFF
d_gene: NA
v_gene: TRBV20-1
len: 13
abundance: few
j_gene: TRBJ1-1

CDR3nt: TGCGCCAGCAGCTTCGGCAAGAGAGAGACCCAGTACTTC
CDR3aa: CASSFGKRETQYF
d_gene: NA
v_gene: TRBV5-1
len: 13
abundance: few
j_gene: TRBJ2-5

CDR3nt: TGTGCCAGCAGCGTCCGGGCAGGGGTCCAAGAGACCCAGTACTTC
CDR3aa: CASSVRAGVQETQYF
d_gene: NA
v_gene: TRBV9
len: 15
abundance: NA
j_gene: TRBJ2-5

CDR3nt: TGTGCCGTCAGTGTTACAGGGGGCAATCAGCCCCAGCATTTT
CDR3aa: CAVSVTGGNQPQHF
d_gene: TRBD1
v_gene: TRBV10-3
len: 14
abundance: NA
j_gene: TRBJ1-5

CDR3nt: TGTGCCAGCAGCTTAGGGTTGTGGCAGGGGGCCATAGAGACCCAGTACTTC
CDR3aa: CASSLGLWQGAIETQYF
d_gene: TRBD1
v_gene: TRBV7-2
len: 17
abundance: NA
j_gene: TRBJ2-5

CDR3nt: TGTGCCAGCAGCCGTACGGGTGGGGGGACTGAAGCTTTCTTT
CDR3aa: CASSRTGGGTEAFF
d_gene: NA
v_gene: TRBV3-1
len: 14
abundance: NA
j_gene: TRBJ1-1

CDR3nt: TGTGCCAGCAGCCAAGGGTTTAGCGGGGAAGAGACCCAGTACTTC
CDR3aa: CASSQGFSGEETQYF
d_gene: TRBD2
v_gene: TRBV4-2
len: 15
abundance: NA
j_gene: TRBJ2-5

CDR3nt: TGTGCCAGCAGCCTTATCTACGAGCAGTACTTC
CDR3aa: CASSLIYEQYF
d_gene: NA
v_gene: TRBV14
len: 11
abundance: many
j_gene: TRBJ2-7

CDR3nt: TGTGCCAGCAGTTACGGGGCAGGGACTAAGAGCTATGGCTACACCTTC
CDR3aa: CASSYGAGTKSYGYTF
d_gene: NA
v_gene: TRBV6-6
len: 16
abundance: NA
j_gene: TRBJ1-2

CDR3nt: TGTGCCAGCACTAGGGTGGGTTGGAATGAGCAGTTCTTC
CDR3aa: CASTRVGWNEQFF
d_gene: NA
v_gene: TRBV13
len: 13
abundance: few
j_gene: TRBJ2-1

CDR3nt: TGTGCCATCGGGACAGGGAACAATCAGCCCCAGCATTTT
CDR3aa: CAIGTGNNQPQHF
d_gene: TRBD1
v_gene: TRBV24-1
len: 13
abundance: many
j_gene: TRBJ1-5

CDR3nt: TGCGCCAGCAGCTTAAGGGTGGGAGAGAACACTGAAGCTTTCTTT
CDR3aa: CASSLRVGENTEAFF
d_gene: NA
v_gene: TRBV5-1
len: 15
abundance: NA
j_gene: TRBJ1-1

CDR3nt: TGTGCCAGCAGCTTAGCGGGAGGCGACAATGAGCAGTTCTTC
CDR3aa: CASSLAGGDNEQFF
d_gene: NA
v_gene: TRBV7-2
len: 14
abundance: many
j_gene: TRBJ2-1

CDR3nt: TGTGCCAGCAGCAACGGGGGGCTCCCGCCCCAGCATTTT
CDR3aa: CASSNGGLPPQHF
d_gene: NA
v_gene: TRBV7-2
len: 13
abundance: few
j_gene: TRBJ1-5

CDR3nt: TGTGCCAGCAGCTTAAACAGGGCTAGCTCTGGGGCCAACGTCCTGACTTTC
CDR3aa: CASSLNRASSGANVLTF
d_gene: NA
v_gene: TRBV7-2
len: 17
abundance: NA
j_gene: TRBJ2-6

CDR3nt: TGCAGCGTTGTGGCCACACAAGAGACCCAGTACTTC
CDR3aa: CSVVATQETQYF
d_gene: NA
v_gene: TRBV29-1
len: 12
abundance: NA
j_gene: TRBJ2-5

CDR3nt: TGTGCCAGCAGCCAGGGCAGGAGCAATCAGCCCCAGCCTTTT
CDR3aa: CASSQGRSNQPQPF
d_gene: NA
v_gene: TRBV25-1
len: 14
abundance: NA
j_gene: TRBJ1-5

CDR3nt: TGCAGTGCTGGGGGGGCGGGGTCAGACACTGAAGCTTTCTTT
CDR3aa: CSAGGAGSDTEAFF
d_gene: NA
v_gene: TRBV20-1
len: 14
abundance: NA
j_gene: TRBJ1-1

CDR3nt: TGTGCCAGCAGTTACGGGGAGCAGTTCTTC
CDR3aa: CASSYGEQFF
d_gene: NA
v_gene: TRBV6-2/TRBV6-3
len: 10
abundance: NA
j_gene: TRBJ2-1

CDR3nt: TGCAGTGCTAGGGGCCGGGGACCCCGCTCCTACAATGAGCAGTTCTTC
CDR3aa: CSARGRGPRSYNEQFF
d_gene: NA
v_gene: TRBV20-1
len: 16
abundance: many
j_gene: TRBJ2-1

CDR3nt: TGTGCCAGCAGTTTCCAGAACACTGAAGCTTTCTTT
CDR3aa: CASSFQNTEAFF
d_gene: NA
v_gene: TRBV6-5
len: 12
abundance: few
j_gene: TRBJ1-1

CDR3nt: TGTGCCAGCAGTACCTGGGGGAGAGGGAGTCCCTATGGCTACACCTTC
CDR3aa: CASSTWGRGSPYGYTF
d_gene: NA
v_gene: TRBV6-6
len: 16
abundance: NA
j_gene: TRBJ1-2

CDR3nt: TGCAGTGCTAGACCCGGGACTAGCGGAATCACAGATACGCAGTATTTT
CDR3aa: CSARPGTSGITDTQYF
d_gene: TRBD2
v_gene: TRBV20-1
len: 16
abundance: NA
j_gene: TRBJ2-3

CDR3nt: TGTGCCAGCAGCTTGACAGGGGGCGTAGCCTACGAGCAGTACTTC
CDR3aa: CASSLTGGVAYEQYF
d_gene: TRBD1
v_gene: TRBV5-5
len: 15
abundance: NA
j_gene: TRBJ2-7

CDR3nt: TGCGCCAGCAGCCAAGTGGAGACGGGAGGCTACAATGAGCAGTTCTTC
CDR3aa: CASSQVETGGYNEQFF
d_gene: TRBD2
v_gene: TRBV4-3
len: 16
abundance: NA
j_gene: TRBJ2-1

CDR3nt: TGTGCCAGCAGTTTCGGGGAGATCTACGAGCAGTACTTC
CDR3aa: CASSFGEIYEQYF
d_gene: NA
v_gene: TRBV12-3/TRBV12-4
len: 13
abundance: few
j_gene: TRBJ2-7

CDR3nt: TGTGCCAGCAGCTTGGGCCGACTAGCGGGTACCTACAATGAGCAGTTCTTC
CDR3aa: CASSLGRLAGTYNEQFF
d_gene: TRBD2
v_gene: TRBV7-2
len: 17
abundance: many
j_gene: TRBJ2-1

CDR3nt: TGTGCCATCAGGCCTAGCGGGGGCTACGAGCAGTACTTC
CDR3aa: CAIRPSGGYEQYF
d_gene: TRBD2
v_gene: TRBV10-3
len: 13
abundance: NA
j_gene: TRBJ2-7

CDR3nt: TGCGCCAGCAGCCAAGATCTGGGCAGCTCGTCTGAAGCTTTCTTT
CDR3aa: CASSQDLGSSSEAFF
d_gene: NA
v_gene: TRBV4-3
len: 15
abundance: NA
j_gene: TRBJ1-1

CDR3nt: TGCAGTGCTACCCTTGGTCGGGAGAACACTGAAGCTTTCTTT
CDR3aa: CSATLGRENTEAFF
d_gene: NA
v_gene: TRBV20-1
len: 14
abundance: NA
j_gene: TRBJ1-1

CDR3nt: TGCAGCGTTAAGATCCGGGAGGGGGCCTATAATGAAAAACTGTTTTTT
CDR3aa: CSVKIREGAYNEKLFF
d_gene: TRBD1
v_gene: TRBV29-1
len: 16
abundance: NA
j_gene: TRBJ1-4

CDR3nt: TGCAGCGTTGAAACGAGGTCTAGTGGCGAGCAGTACTTC
CDR3aa: CSVETRSSGEQYF
d_gene: NA
v_gene: TRBV29-1
len: 13
abundance: NA
j_gene: TRBJ2-7

CDR3nt: TGTGCCAGCAGCTCCCCCCCTAGAGGGACTCGAGAGACCCAGTACTTC
CDR3aa: CASSSPPRGTRETQYF
d_gene: NA
v_gene: TRBV28
len: 16
abundance: few
j_gene: TRBJ2-5

CDR3nt: TGCAGTGCTAGTCCTTCTCCCGGGACTGAGCAGTTCTTC
CDR3aa: CSASPSPGTEQFF
d_gene: NA
v_gene: TRBV20-1
len: 13
abundance: NA
j_gene: TRBJ2-1